These 29 T cell receptor beta chains were all obtained from the same sample, sequenced in a study of cytomegalovirus exposure and HLA in healthy donors. The primer mix had 60 Vbeta and 13 Jbeta primers. Generated by immunoSEQ multiplex PCR, the TCRdb table keeps only in-frame clones and is missing some. This table holds about 160,000 clones, just over 75% found once. The specimen sequenced was PBMCs. The source of these receptors is a woman aged 40 to 55 in good health and CMV-seronegative.

This rearrangement joins TRBV13 to TRBJ1-1, with 11 bases matching TRBD1. The CDR3 runs to 18 residues. V was pared by 4 bases and J by 5 bases, with 15 bases of the junction left unmatched. The germline V gene encodes CDR1 PRHDT and CDR2 FYEKMQ (reference sequence). CDR3 residues: CASSSRTGGASLVTEAFF. The CDR3 DNA sequence: TGTGCCAGCAGCTCTCGGACAGGGGGCGCTTCGTTAGTGACTGAAGCTTTCTTT.

This chain uses TRBV6-5 with TRBJ1-2; TRBD1 is a possible D gene (5 bases). CDR3 length: 15 amino acids. V was cut by 2 bases and J by 2 bases, with 12 bases left in between. CDR1 and CDR2 from the germline V gene are MNHEY and SVGAGI. The CDR3 loop reads CASSYDRTTNYGYTF. The CDR3 DNA sequence: TGTGCCAGCAGTTACGACAGAACTACGAACTATGGCTACACCTTC.

The rearrangement links TRBV30 to TRBJ1-2; 9 bases agree with TRBD1. The CDR3 totals 13 residues. The germline V gene has CDR1 GTSNPN and CDR2 SVGIG (reference sequence). The V gene end was trimmed by 5 bases and the J gene end by 7 bases; junction bases not matched to a gene: 8. The CDR3 is CAWHGTGKLGYTF. CDR3 in DNA: TGTGCCTGGCATGGGACAGGGAAGCTTGGCTACACCTTC.

This clone appeared a few times. J is TRBJ1-1 and V is TRBV9; no clear D. The CDR3 contains 13 residues. Germline CDR1 reads SGDLS; CDR2 reads YYNGEE. V was trimmed by 4 bases and J by 1 base, leaving 8 bases between them. CDR3 DNA sequence: TGTGCCAGCAGCCAATCCGGGAACACTGAAGCTTTCTTT. This gives the protein CASSQSGNTEAFF.

This clone was detected a few times. The V gene is TRBV5-1, the J gene TRBJ2-7; a weak D match, TRBD2 (6 bases). The CDR3 runs to 14 residues. The germline V gene encodes CDR1 SGHRS and CDR2 YFSETQ. The germline V and J ends were trimmed by 0 bases and 4 bases, with 11 bases remaining between them. CDR3 residues: CASSLEAGPYEQYF. CDR3 nucleotides: TGCGCCAGCAGCTTGGAGGCGGGACCGTACGAGCAGTACTTC.

The chain combines TRBV18 with TRBJ1-1, with a tentative D call TRBD1 (6 bases). Germline CDR1 and CDR2: KGHSH and LQKENI. The CDR3 sequence is 14 residues long. The germline V and J ends were trimmed by 6 bases and 3 bases, with 14 bases remaining between them. The CDR3 protein is CASSPGEFYTEAFF. DNA for the CDR3: TGTGCCAGCTCCCCAGGGGAGTTTTACACTGAAGCTTTCTTT.

The chain couples TRBV27 to TRBJ1-1; unclear D gene. Between the trimmed V and J ends, which lost 2 bases and 2 bases, there was a span of 12 bases. Germline-derived CDR1 and CDR2 are MNHEY and SMNVEV (reference sequence). The CDR3 consists of 15 residues. The CDR3 nucleotides read TGTGCCAGCAGTTTACGGCGGTTCCGCAACACTGAAGCTTTCTTT. This codes for CASSLRRFRNTEAFF.

V usage is TRBV11-1 and J usage is TRBJ2-1; 8 bases align to TRBD2. Germline V lookup: CDR1 SGHAT, CDR2 FQDESV (reference sequence). The CDR3 consists of 17 residues. J was trimmed by 9 bases and V by 3 bases; bases with no gene match: 16. The chain's CDR3 is CASSLPLGLALMGEQFF. DNA of the CDR3: TGTGCCAGCAGCTTGCCGCTAGGACTAGCTCTAATGGGTGAGCAGTTCTTC.

CDR3 DNA sequence: TGTGCCAGCAGCTTGGAAGGGAGGTATAGCTACACCTTC. It translates to CASSLEGRYSYTF. The V and J genes are TRBV5-4 and TRBJ1-2; D is unclear. The CDR3 extends over 13 amino acids. The germline CDR1 and CDR2 sequences are SGHNT and YYREEE (reference sequence). The V gene lost 0 bases and the J gene lost 9 bases, with 12 bases spanning the gap.

V usage is TRBV5-1 and J usage is TRBJ1-2, with a possible D match to TRBD1 (6 bases). CDR1 and CDR2 from the germline V gene are SGHRS and YFSETQ. The CDR3 consists of 14 residues. Between the trimmed V and J ends, which lost 0 bases and 8 bases, there was a span of 14 bases. CDR3 residues: CASSLENRVYGYTF. The CDR3 nucleotides are TGCGCCAGCAGCTTGGAGAACAGGGTGTACGGCTACACCTTC.

V usage is TRBV5-1 and J usage is TRBJ2-1, with D hard to call. This CDR3 spans 12 amino acids. CDR1 SGHRS and CDR2 YFSETQ come from the germline V gene. Trimming removed 0 bases at V and 6 bases at J, with 4 bases between. The CDR3 protein is CASSLALNEQFF. The DNA for the CDR3 is TGCGCCAGCAGCTTGGCCCTCAATGAGCAGTTCTTC. The variable domain in full, completed from reference TRBV5-1 and TRBJ2-1, reads KAGVTQTPRYLIKTRGQQVTLSCSPISGHRSVSWYQQTPGQGLQFLFEYFSETQRNKGNFPGRFSGRQFSNSRSEMNVSTLELGDSALYLCASSLALNEQFFGPGTRLTVL.

This rearrangement joins TRBV27 to TRBJ1-2; D is unresolved. The V end lost 4 bases, the J end lost 3 bases, and 15 bases lay between the germline ends. The germline V gene has CDR1 MNHEY and CDR2 SMNVEV (reference sequence). CDR3 length: 15 residues. The CDR3 region is CASSSNWEKDYGYTF. The CDR3 DNA sequence: TGTGCCAGCAGTTCTAATTGGGAGAAGGACTATGGCTACACCTTC.

This sequence joins TRBV21-1 and TRBJ1-2; no check of the table's D call, TRBD1, against the DNA was made. TRBV21-1 is a pseudogene locus. The CDR3 runs 16 residues. CDR3 residues: CASSKVDRRDCYGYTF. CDR3 sequence (DNA): TGTGCCAGCAGTAAAGTGGACAGGCGGGATTGCTATGGCTACACCTTC.

The V and J genes are TRBV19 and TRBJ2-7; 8 bases map to TRBD2. The V segment lost 6 bases and the J segment 2 bases; nucleotides outside the gene matches: 9. This CDR3 region has 15 residues. CDR1 is LNHDA, CDR2 SQIVND, per germline (reference sequence). The CDR3 coding sequence is TGTGCCAGTAGGTTAGCGGGAAGACTAACCTACGAGCAGTACTTC. Encoded protein: CASRLAGRLTYEQYF.

This clone is a singleton in its sample. V is TRBV19 and J is TRBJ2-1; TRBD2 aligns across 11 bases. V lost 2 bases to trimming and J lost 4 bases; unmatched junction nucleotides: 13. The length of the CDR3 is 19 residues. Germline V gene lookup returns CDR1 LNHDA and CDR2 SQIVND (reference sequence). The CDR3 DNA sequence: TGTGCCAGTAGTATAAGGGGGGAACGACTAGCGGGAATTTACAATGAGCAGTTCTTC. It codes for CASSIRGERLAGIYNEQFF.

V usage is TRBV19 and J usage is TRBJ2-3; D unclear. The germline gives CDR1 LNHDA, CDR2 SQIVND (reference sequence). The CDR3 loop spans 13 amino acids. The V end lost 6 bases, the J end lost 3 bases, and 10 bases lay between the germline ends. The CDR3 loop is CASRPGLTDTQYF. CDR3 coding DNA: TGTGCCAGTAGACCGGGTTTAACAGATACGCAGTATTTT.

This chain links TRBV6-1 with TRBJ1-1, with D tentatively TRBD1 (5 bases). Trimming cost V 8 bases and J 8 bases, with 15 bases left between them. CDR1 is MNHNS, CDR2 SASEGT, per germline. This CDR3 spans 12 amino acids. This CDR3 reads CASGHQDVEAFF. The CDR3 nucleotides read TGTGCCAGCGGACACCAGGACGTAGAAGCTTTCTTT.

The chain recombines TRBV4-1 with TRBJ1-1; no clear D gene. From germline, CDR1 is MGHRA and CDR2 YSYEKL. The CDR3 consists of 13 residues. Trimming pared 4 bases from V and 1 base from J, leaving 7 bases between. This chain's CDR3 is CASSPIPNTEAFF. CDR3 nucleotide sequence: TGCGCCAGCAGCCCAATCCCGAACACTGAAGCTTTCTTT.

This chain connects TRBV4-1 to TRBJ2-7, with 11 nucleotides matching TRBD2. Germline V gene sequence: CDR1 MGHRA, CDR2 YSYEKL. The CDR3 length is 20 residues. Trimming cost V 1 base and J 1 base; bases outside gene matches: 15. For the CDR3, the DNA is TGCGCCAGCAGCCAAGGTCGTGAAACTAGCGGGAGCTTTCATTCCTACGAGCAGTACTTC. Its protein product is CASSQGRETSGSFHSYEQYF.

V usage is TRBV30 and J usage is TRBJ2-7; D remains ambiguous. The CDR3 is made up of 12 amino acids. Trimming took off 4 bases at V and 3 bases at J, with 10 bases between the two ends. Germline V CDR1 and CDR2: GTSNPN, SVGIG (reference sequence). CDR3 in DNA: TGTGCCTGGACTTCTACCGACTACGAGCAGTACTTC. The encoded protein is CAWTSTDYEQYF.

The chain is built from TRBV9 and TRBJ2-7, with TRBD1 as a possible D gene (5 bases). The V end was cut by 4 bases, the J end by 7 bases, with 24 bases between. The CDR3 totals 16 residues. Germline V gene data show CDR1 as SGDLS and CDR2 as YYNGEE. The CDR3 bases are TGTGCCAGCAGCCCTCAGCGACAGATCGATTACGGGGAGCAGTACTTC. Translating it yields CASSPQRQIDYGEQYF.

The CDR3 here is CASSSRGSGETQYF. Written as DNA, the CDR3 is TGTGCCAGCAGCTCGCGGGGCTCCGGAGAGACCCAGTACTTC. The chain recombines TRBV5-6 with TRBJ2-5, with TRBD2 as a possible D gene (6 bases). Germline V gene sequence: CDR1 SGHDT, CDR2 YYEEEE. CDR3 length: 14 residues. The V gene lost 3 bases and the J gene lost 4 bases, with 13 bases spanning the gap.

The chain joins TRBV28 to TRBJ1-1, with D perhaps matching TRBD1 (6 bases). The V gene's germline CDR1 is MDHEN and CDR2 SYDVKM. The CDR3 has 12 residues. Trimming removed 6 bases at V and 10 bases at J, with 15 bases between. The CDR3 loop reads CASSRARGGAFF. Written as DNA, the CDR3 is TGTGCCAGCAGCCGCGCCAGGGGTGGAGCTTTCTTT.

J is TRBJ2-7 and V is TRBV7-9, with D possibly matching TRBD2 (6 bases). Trimming cost V 3 bases and J 1 base, with 13 bases left between them. Germline V gene sequence: CDR1 SEHNR, CDR2 FQNEAQ (reference sequence). CDR3 length equals 15 residues. CDR3 region: CASSFGNSGSYEQYF. The CDR3 region has the DNA TGTGCCAGCAGCTTTGGTAATAGCGGTTCCTACGAGCAGTACTTC.

This clone was detected only a few times. This rearrangement joins TRBV4-2 to TRBJ2-5; D possibly corresponds to TRBD2 (5 bases). Germline V lookup: CDR1 LGHNA, CDR2 YNFKEQ. V dropped 0 bases and J dropped 3 bases, with 8 bases sitting between them. The CDR3 sequence is 14 residues long. The CDR3: CASSQDWEKETQYF. The CDR3 nucleotides are TGTGCCAGCAGCCAAGACTGGGAGAAAGAGACCCAGTACTTC.

The J gene is TRBJ2-4, the V gene TRBV5-1; possible D gene TRBD1, 8 bases. From germline, CDR1 is SGHRS and CDR2 YFSETQ. Trimming left V 0 bases short and J 4 bases short, with 26 bases between. The CDR3 contains 20 residues. The DNA of the CDR3 is TGCGCCAGCAGCTTGGATCTAGTCGGCGGGGGACAGGCGAAAAAAAACATTCAGTACTTC. Translation gives CASSLDLVGGGQAKKNIQYF.

The rearrangement uses TRBV18 and TRBJ2-7; D unclear. The length of the CDR3 is 12 residues. V was trimmed by 3 bases and J by 3 bases, leaving 6 bases between them. Germline V gene sequence: CDR1 KGHSH, CDR2 LQKENI. CDR3 region: CASSPASYEQYF. The CDR3, as DNA: TGTGCCAGCTCACCGGCCAGCTACGAGCAGTACTTC.

This clone was counted a single time. The chain uses TRBV30 and TRBJ1-2, with 9 bases that match TRBD1. Per germline, CDR1 GTSNPN and CDR2 SVGIG (reference sequence). The CDR3 extends over 18 amino acids. V shed 1 base and J 6 bases; nucleotides not matched to a gene: 18. The CDR3 nucleotides read TGTGCCTGGAGTGCCACAACACCCCGGGACAGGGAACGTGATGGCTACACCTTC. Amino acid sequence: CAWSATTPRDRERDGYTF.

The chain couples TRBV27 to TRBJ2-6; unclear D gene. Germline V CDR1 and CDR2: MNHEY, SMNVEV (reference sequence). CDR3 size: 14 residues. V was trimmed by 4 bases and J by 3 bases, leaving 7 bases between them. Written as DNA, the CDR3 is TGTGCCAGCAGTTCCTCTATTGGGGCCAACGTCCTGACTTTC. It translates to CASSSSIGANVLTF.